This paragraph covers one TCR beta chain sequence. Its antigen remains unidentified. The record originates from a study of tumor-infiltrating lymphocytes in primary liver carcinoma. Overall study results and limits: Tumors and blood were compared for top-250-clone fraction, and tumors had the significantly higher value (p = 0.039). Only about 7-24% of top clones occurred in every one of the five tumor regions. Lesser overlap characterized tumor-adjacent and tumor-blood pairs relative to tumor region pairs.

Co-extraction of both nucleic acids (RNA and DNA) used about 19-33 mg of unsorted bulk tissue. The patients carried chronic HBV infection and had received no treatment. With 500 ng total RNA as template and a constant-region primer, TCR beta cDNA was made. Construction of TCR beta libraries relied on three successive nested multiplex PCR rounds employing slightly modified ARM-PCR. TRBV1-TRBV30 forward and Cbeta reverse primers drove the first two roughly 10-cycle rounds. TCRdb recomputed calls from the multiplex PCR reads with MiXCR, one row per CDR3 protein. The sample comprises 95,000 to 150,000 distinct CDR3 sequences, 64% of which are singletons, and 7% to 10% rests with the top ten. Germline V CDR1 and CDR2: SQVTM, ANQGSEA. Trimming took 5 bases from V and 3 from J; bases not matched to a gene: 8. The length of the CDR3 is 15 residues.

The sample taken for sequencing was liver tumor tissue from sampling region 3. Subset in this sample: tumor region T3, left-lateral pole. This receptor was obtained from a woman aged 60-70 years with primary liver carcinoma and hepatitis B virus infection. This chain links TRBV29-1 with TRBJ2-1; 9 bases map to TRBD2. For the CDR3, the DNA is TGCAGCGTTCGTAAGGGGACTAGCATCTACAATGAGCAGTTCTTC. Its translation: CSVRKGTSIYNEQFF.